The rows below give T cell receptor beta chains drawn from one sample of a study of T cells in Graves' hyperthyroidism and ophthalmopathy. TCRdb reanalysed the multiplex PCR reads using MiXCR and keeps one entry per CDR3 protein. The table records roughly 100,000 distinct CDR3 sequences, approximately 42% of them present only once. The sample taken for sequencing was peripheral blood or thyroid tissue (not recorded which). These receptors all stem from a woman aged 25 to 39 with Graves' hyperthyroidism. Each CDR3 is given with its conserved first and last residue. A D gene is named only where the DNA matches it firmly. Size is stated for part of the rows, as once, few or many counts, or as a class when the clone is expanded.

CDR3 protein | CDR3 DNA | CDR3 length | D gene | J gene | V gene | clone size
CASSALTGQPQHF | TGTGCCAGCAGTGCCTTGACTGGACAGCCCCAGCATTTT | 13 | . | TRBJ1-5 | TRBV2 | .
CATHLGYSNQPQHF | TGTGCCACCCACCTCGGGTATAGCAATCAGCCCCAGCATTTT | 14 | . | TRBJ1-5 | TRBV15 | medium-sized
CASSLASGDEAFF | TGTGCCAGCAGCTTAGCGAGTGGGGATGAAGCTTTCTTT | 13 | . | TRBJ1-1 | TRBV7-9 | many
CASSVGDTEAFF | TGTGCCAGCAGCGTAGGGGACACTGAAGCTTTCTTT | 12 | . | TRBJ1-1 | TRBV9 | medium-sized
CATSGGKTYEQYF | TGTGCCACCAGCGGCGGGAAAACCTACGAGCAGTACTTC | 13 | . | TRBJ2-7 | TRBV15 | .
CASEGGSTEAFF | TGTGCCAGCGAAGGGGGGAGCACTGAAGCTTTCTTT | 12 | . | TRBJ1-1 | TRBV5-5 | .
CASSLQLAGPSQFVKQYF | TGTGCCAGCAGCCTACAATTGGCAGGGCCGTCACAATTCGTAAAGCAGTACTTC | 18 | . | TRBJ2-7 | TRBV11-2 | many
CATGPFQETQYF | TGTGCCACGGGACCATTTCAAGAGACCCAGTACTTC | 12 | . | TRBJ2-5 | TRBV10-3 | many
CASNKQGRETQYF | TGTGCCAGCAACAAACAGGGCAGAGAGACCCAGTACTTC | 13 | . | TRBJ2-5 | TRBV6-5 | many
CASTTRGEGNTEAFF | TGTGCCAGCACCACTCGGGGGGAAGGGAACACTGAAGCTTTCTTT | 15 | . | TRBJ1-1 | TRBV7-2 | .
CASRTGQETQYF | TGCGCCAGTCGGACAGGGCAAGAGACCCAGTACTTC | 12 | TRBD1 | TRBJ2-5 | TRBV5-1 | many
CASSYLARETQYF | TGTGCTAGCAGCTATCTAGCGAGAGAGACCCAGTACTTC | 13 | . | TRBJ2-5 | TRBV7-7 | .
CASGTRDREHETQYF | TGTGCCAGCGGCACCCGGGACAGGGAGCATGAGACCCAGTACTTC | 15 | TRBD1 | TRBJ2-5 | TRBV5-4 | .
CASSVDPLAGGTGELFF | TGTGCCAGCAGCGTAGATCCCCTAGCGGGAGGCACCGGGGAGCTGTTTTTT | 17 | TRBD2 | TRBJ2-2 | TRBV9 | many
CASSLATRTGANVLTF | TGTGCCAGCAGCTTAGCTACCAGGACCGGGGCCAACGTCCTGACTTTC | 16 | . | TRBJ2-6 | TRBV7-9 | .
CASTGGNNYGYTF | TGTGCCAGCACAGGGGGGAATAACTATGGCTACACCTTC | 13 | TRBD1 | TRBJ1-2 | TRBV28 | .
CARQGGSGNTIYF | TGTGCCAGACAGGGTGGCTCTGGAAACACCATATATTTT | 13 | . | TRBJ1-3 | TRBV14 | .
CPSSLPGYSNQPQHF | TGTCCCAGCAGCCTTCCGGGGTATAGCAATCAGCCCCAGCATTTT | 15 | . | TRBJ1-5 | TRBV7-9 | .
CASSPQRGLYEQYF | TGTGCCAGCAGCCCCCAGCGGGGCCTTTACGAGCAGTACTTC | 14 | TRBD2 | TRBJ2-7 | TRBV12-3/TRBV12-4 | many
CAISEVNSPLHF | TGTGCCATCAGTGAGGTTAATTCACCCCTCCACTTT | 12 | . | TRBJ1-6 | TRBV10-3 | many
CASTPGDTEAFF | TGCGCCAGCACCCCAGGTGACACTGAAGCTTTCTTT | 12 | . | TRBJ1-1 | TRBV10-2 | many
CASSFLEAANYGYAF | TGTGCCAGCAGCTTTTTGGAAGCGGCTAACTATGGCTACGCCTTC | 15 | . | TRBJ1-2 | TRBV13 | .
CASSDGMGQPSYEQYF | TGTGCCAGCAGTGACGGGATGGGACAGCCCTCCTACGAGCAGTACTTC | 16 | TRBD1 | TRBJ2-7 | TRBV12-3/TRBV12-4 | .
CATSREGYGYTF | TGTGCCACCAGCAGAGAAGGCTATGGCTACACCTTC | 12 | . | TRBJ1-2 | TRBV15 | .
CASSGGRNTEAFF | TGCGCCAGCAGTGGGGGGAGAAACACTGAAGCTTTCTTT | 13 | . | TRBJ1-1 | TRBV10-1 | .
CASSFGGRAVTGELFF | TGTGCCAGCAGCTTCGGAGGGAGGGCCGTCACCGGGGAGCTGTTTTTT | 16 | TRBD2 | TRBJ2-2 | TRBV7-8 | many
CAWSKPGQGAHGYTF | TGTGCCTGGAGTAAACCGGGACAGGGTGCCCATGGCTACACCTTC | 15 | TRBD1 | TRBJ1-2 | TRBV30 | .
CASSRTGSETQYF | TGTGCCAGTAGCAGGACAGGGAGCGAGACCCAGTACTTC | 13 | TRBD1 | TRBJ2-5 | TRBV19 | .
CASSLRPDWGEQYF | TGTGCCAGCAGCTTACGTCCCGATTGGGGAGAGCAGTACTTC | 14 | . | TRBJ2-7 | TRBV11-2 | many
CAKETPNTGELFF | TGTGCCAAGGAAACGCCGAACACCGGGGAGCTGTTTTTT | 13 | . | TRBJ2-2 | TRBV30 | many
CASSWGGRAETQYF | TGTGCCAGCAGCTGGGGGGGACGGGCGGAGACCCAGTACTTC | 14 | TRBD2 | TRBJ2-5 | TRBV5-5 | .
CAREQAKNTGELFF | TGTGCTAGGGAACAGGCCAAAAACACCGGGGAGCTGTTTTTT | 14 | . | TRBJ2-2 | TRBV25-1 | .
CASTSHYRSTDTQYF | TGTGCCAGCACTTCCCACTATAGGAGCACAGATACGCAGTATTTT | 15 | . | TRBJ2-3 | TRBV6-5 | .
CASSRAGPTDTQYF | TGCGCCAGCAGTAGGGCAGGTCCCACAGATACGCAGTATTTT | 14 | . | TRBJ2-3 | TRBV10-2 | many
CASSFRVAGNTF | TGTGCCAGCAGCTTCAGGGTAGCTGGAAACACCTTC | 12 | . | TRBJ1-2 | TRBV13 | .
CSFTGAAGELFF | TGCAGCTTTACAGGGGCGGCCGGGGAGCTGTTTTTT | 12 | TRBD1 | TRBJ2-2 | TRBV29-1 | .
CASSEDPGEQPQHF | TGTGCCAGCAGTGAAGACCCGGGGGAGCAGCCCCAGCATTTT | 14 | . | TRBJ1-5 | TRBV6-1 | many